The sequence of this T cell receptor (beta chain) was determined in a study of T cell changes during pregnancy in multiple sclerosis. Trimming cost V 7 bases and J 0 bases; bases outside gene matches: 2. From germline, CDR1 is LNHDA and CDR2 SQIVND (reference sequence). This CDR3 contains 15 residues. TCRdb's copy holds only in-frame clones and misses some; the assay was immunoSEQ multiplex PCR. The sample holds 90,000 or so clones, approximately 92% seen once. The sequenced sample was peripheral blood, obtained in the first trimester of pregnancy. This clonotype was sampled from a female donor with multiple sclerosis, enrolled in a pregnancy study. The chain is built from TRBV19 and TRBJ1-5; 11 bases line up with TRBD1. The CDR3 nucleotides are TGTGCCAGTATTGGGACAGGGGGTAGCAATCAGCCCCAGCATTTT. Encoded protein: CASIGTGGSNQPQHF.